The 23 T cell receptor beta chains in this list originate from one sample, sequenced in a study of blood T cell repertoires in COVID-19. Data came from immunoSEQ multiplex PCR; TCRdb stores just in-frame clones and leaves some out. The repertoire holds fewer than 250,000 clones, 70% to 90% seen once, with 3.8% in the top ten. Sequencing used PBMCs or T cells enriched from blood (not recorded which). Receptors were obtained from a woman in her 40s with acute COVID-19.

V and J are TRBV30 and TRBJ1-1, with a possible D match to TRBD1 (5 bases). CDR3 size: 13 residues. Germline CDR1 is GTSNPN and CDR2 is SVGIG (reference sequence). V was pared by 5 bases and J by 4 bases, with 14 bases between. The CDR3 protein is CAWGPGGGTEAFF. The CDR3 DNA follows: TGTGCCTGGGGGCCGGGGGGTGGCACTGAAGCTTTCTTT.

This chain joins TRBV14 and TRBJ2-5; D might be TRBD2 (6 bases). This CDR3 has 14 residues. The ends were cut back, 0 bases at V and 5 bases at J, with 10 bases in the middle. Germline CDR1 is SGHDN and CDR2 is FVKESK. This CDR3 reads CASSQEWGDETQYF. In nucleotides, the CDR3 is TGTGCCAGCAGCCAAGAGTGGGGGGACGAGACCCAGTACTTC.

This chain links TRBV27 with TRBJ2-2; 7 nucleotides agree with TRBD1. The germline V gene has CDR1 MNHEY and CDR2 SMNVEV (reference sequence). J lost 1 base, V lost 6 bases, and 2 bases had no gene match. This CDR3 is 14 amino acids long. The CDR3 region has the DNA TGTGCCAGCAGCACAGGGGTGAACACCGGGGAGCTGTTTTTT. The encoded protein is CASSTGVNTGELFF.

The chain is built from TRBV28 and TRBJ1-3, with D tentatively TRBD1 (5 bases). Trimming left V 8 bases short and J 0 bases short, with 14 bases between. This CDR3 comprises 15 residues. Germline CDR1 and CDR2: MDHEN and SYDVKM. This CDR3 is CASLRGGLSGNTIYF. CDR3 DNA sequence: TGTGCCAGCTTAAGGGGTGGTCTCTCTGGAAACACCATATATTTT.

This chain links TRBV19 with TRBJ2-3; 12 nucleotides line up with TRBD2. Germline V gives CDR1 LNHDA, CDR2 SQIVND (reference sequence). CDR3 length: 17 amino acids. The junction had 12 bases not matched to a gene; V was cut back by 9 bases and J by 2 bases. The CDR3 DNA follows: TGTGCCAGCAATGGACTAGCGGGGATAAGTAACACAGATACGCAGTATTTT. This translates into CASNGLAGISNTDTQYF.

The V call is TRBV5-6, the J call TRBJ2-5, with TRBD2 matching over 14 bases. The CDR3 contains 17 residues. The V gene end was trimmed by 3 bases and the J gene end by 0 bases; junction bases not matched to a gene: 4. CDR1 SGHDT and CDR2 YYEEEE come from the germline V gene. The CDR3 region is CASSSTSGRDYQETQYF. For the CDR3, the DNA is TGTGCCAGCAGCTCGACTAGCGGGAGGGACTACCAAGAGACCCAGTACTTC.

The chain couples TRBV7-9 to TRBJ2-5; D gene ambiguous. Germline loops: CDR1 SEHNR, CDR2 FQNEAQ (reference sequence). The germline V and J ends were trimmed by 1 base and 1 base, with 7 bases remaining between them. This CDR3 region has 14 residues. The CDR3 spells CASSLGLPQETQYF. The CDR3 nucleotides read TGTGCCAGCAGCTTAGGTCTACCCCAAGAGACCCAGTACTTC.

The chain couples TRBV19 to TRBJ2-5, with 7 positions matching TRBD2. CDR1 is LNHDA, CDR2 SQIVND, per germline (reference sequence). The junction had 4 bases not matched to a gene; V was cut back by 4 bases and J by 2 bases. The CDR3 has 14 amino acids. The CDR3 nucleotides read TGTGCCAGTAGTAGGGGGGGAAATCAAGAGACCCAGTACTTC. It encodes CASSRGGNQETQYF.

The chain has TRBV28 and TRBJ1-4; TRBD1 is a possible D gene (6 bases). The CDR3 has 15 amino acids. The germline gives CDR1 MDHEN, CDR2 SYDVKM. Trimming left V 4 bases short and J 3 bases short, with 12 bases between. The chain's CDR3 is CASSSRQVANEKLFF. CDR3 sequence (DNA): TGTGCCAGCAGTTCAAGACAGGTAGCTAATGAAAAACTGTTTTTT.

The chain couples TRBV11-3 to TRBJ2-5; 8 nucleotides match TRBD2. This CDR3 spans 17 amino acids. Per germline, CDR1 SGHNT and CDR2 YENEEA. The J segment lost 3 bases and the V segment lost 1 base, leaving 10 bases of the junction unmatched. CDR3 amino acids: CASSLGGLGGDEETQYF. The CDR3 DNA is TGTGCCAGCAGCTTAGGGGGACTAGGAGGGGACGAAGAGACCCAGTACTTC.

The V call is TRBV19, the J call TRBJ2-7, with a possible D match to TRBD2 (6 bases). The CDR3 sequence is 13 residues long. Germline V gene data show CDR1 as LNHDA and CDR2 as SQIVND (reference sequence). Trimming removed 6 bases at V and 4 bases at J, with 13 bases between. CDR3 coding DNA: TGTGCCAGTAGGGGGGGTTTGGGATACGAGCAGTACTTC. Its translation is CASRGGLGYEQYF.

The chain has TRBV18 and TRBJ1-2; 9 bases fit TRBD1. The CDR3 has 15 residues. V lost 0 bases, J lost 8 bases, and 7 bases stayed unmatched. Germline-derived CDR1 and CDR2 are KGHSH and LQKENI. CDR3 loop: CASSPPSDRGNGYTF. The CDR3 nucleotides are TGTGCCAGCTCACCACCGTCGGACAGGGGAAACGGCTACACCTTC. Supplemented by reference TRBV18 and TRBJ1-2, the full variable domain reads NAGVMQNPRHLVRRRGQEARLRCSPMKGHSHVYWYRQLPEEGLKFMVYLQKENIIDESGMPKERFSAEFPKEGPSILRIQQVVRGDSAAYFCASSPPSDRGNGYTFGSGTRLTVV.

V usage is TRBV27 and J usage is TRBJ1-3; a weak D match, TRBD1 (5 bases). The germline V gene encodes CDR1 MNHEY and CDR2 SMNVEV (reference sequence). The CDR3 extends over 16 amino acids. V lost 5 bases and J 0 bases, leaving 14 bases between the germline ends. The CDR3 spells CASSPRTTSSGNTIYF. CDR3 bases: TGTGCCAGCAGTCCACGGACAACAAGCTCTGGAAACACCATATATTTT.

The J gene is TRBJ2-6, the V gene TRBV4-3; 8 positions match TRBD1. Trimming cost V 0 bases and J 0 bases; bases outside gene matches: 4. CDR3 length: 18 residues. In germline, CDR1 is LGHNA, CDR2 YSLEER. The DNA for the CDR3 is TGCGCCAGCAGCCAAGATTCAGGGGGCTTCTCTGGGGCCAACGTCCTGACTTTC. Encoded protein: CASSQDSGGFSGANVLTF.

The V gene is TRBV4-1, the J gene TRBJ2-3; tentatively, D is TRBD2 (6 bases). Trimming removed 2 bases from V and 5 bases from J, with 11 bases in between. Looked up from germline, CDR1 is MGHRA and CDR2 is YSYEKL. The CDR3 contains 14 residues. The DNA of the CDR3 is TGCGCCAGCAGCCAACCTCCCGGGGGAGATACGCAGTATTTT. Its translation is CASSQPPGGDTQYF.

This rearrangement joins TRBV27 to TRBJ2-7; D may be TRBD1 (5 bases). The CDR3 extends over 12 amino acids. The ends were cut back, 5 bases at V and 4 bases at J, with 9 bases in the middle. Germline V gene sequence: CDR1 MNHEY, CDR2 SMNVEV (reference sequence). The CDR3 coding sequence is TGTGCCAGCAGTACCTCAGGGTACGAGCAGTACTTC. Encoded protein: CASSTSGYEQYF.

V is TRBV6-5 and J is TRBJ2-2; D uncertain. Germline CDR1 reads MNHEY; CDR2 reads SVGAGI. The length of the CDR3 is 11 residues. The V end lost 6 bases, the J end lost 10 bases, and 9 bases lay between the germline ends. The CDR3 spells CASSRVAELFF. CDR3 DNA sequence: TGTGCCAGCAGCCGGGTGGCGGAGCTGTTTTTT.

This clone showed up just a few times. This chain's CDR3 is CATSDYYRENEQFF. DNA for the CDR3: TGTGCCACCAGTGATTACTACAGGGAAAATGAGCAGTTCTTC. This rearrangement joins TRBV24-1 to TRBJ2-1; TRBD1 is a possible D gene (6 bases). The CDR3 sequence is 14 residues long. The V end lost 2 bases, the J end lost 7 bases, and 11 bases lay between the germline ends. The germline gives CDR1 KGHDR, CDR2 SFDVKD.

V gene TRBV9 combines with J gene TRBJ1-2; D might be TRBD1 (6 bases). Germline loops: CDR1 SGDLS, CDR2 YYNGEE. The ends were cut back, 1 base at V and 6 bases at J, with 10 bases in the middle. The length of the CDR3 is 13 residues. CDR3 in amino acids: CASSVQGQNGYTF. CDR3 DNA sequence: TGTGCCAGCAGCGTACAGGGGCAGAATGGCTACACCTTC.

This chain connects TRBV2 to TRBJ1-6; 9 positions match TRBD1. The CDR3 spans 14 residues. The junction had 2 bases not matched to a gene; V was cut back by 4 bases and J by 7 bases. Germline V gene lookup returns CDR1 SNHLY and CDR2 FYNNEI. The CDR3 DNA is TGTGCCAGCAGTGCGGGACAGGGCAATTCACCCCTCCACTTT. Its translation: CASSAGQGNSPLHF.

The chain has TRBV2 and TRBJ2-2; possibly TRBD2 for D (6 bases). This CDR3 comprises 15 residues. Germline V gene lookup returns CDR1 SNHLY and CDR2 FYNNEI. Trimming removed 6 bases at V and 0 bases at J, with 11 bases between. CDR3 in amino acids: CASRRGGANTGELFF. The CDR3 region has the DNA TGTGCCAGCAGAAGAGGCGGGGCGAACACCGGGGAGCTGTTTTTT. The full variable domain, rest sourced from reference TRBV2 and TRBJ2-2, is EPEVTQTPSHQVTQMGQEVILRCVPISNHLYFYWYRQILGQKVEFLVSFYNNEISEKSEIFDDQFSVERPDGSNFTLKIRSTKLEDSAMYFCASRRGGANTGELFFGEGSRLTVL.

The chain has TRBV27 and TRBJ2-7, with D perhaps TRBD1 (6 bases). V lost 11 bases and J 0 bases, leaving 14 bases between the germline ends. This CDR3 region has 13 residues. The germline CDR1 and CDR2 sequences are MNHEY and SMNVEV (reference sequence). The CDR3: CAVGEGGSYEQYF. CDR3 coding DNA: TGTGCCGTGGGGGAAGGGGGCTCCTACGAGCAGTACTTC.

This clone came up once. V gene TRBV19 combines with J gene TRBJ1-4; tentative D call: TRBD1 (5 bases). V shed 1 base and J shed 4 bases, with 10 bases lying between them. Germline CDR1 is LNHDA and CDR2 is SQIVND (reference sequence). There are 15 residues in the CDR3. CDR3: CASSIVSGFNEKLFF. The CDR3 DNA sequence: TGTGCCAGTAGTATAGTATCAGGGTTTAATGAAAAACTGTTTTTT.